These T cell receptor beta chains were read from a single sample in a study of CD8+CD57+ T cells in acquired aplastic anemia. MiXCR, run by TCRdb on the reads, gives a single entry per CDR3 protein. The profile shows about 180,000 distinct CDR3 sequences, 48% of them singletons. The sample taken for sequencing was sorted CD4+, CD8+, or CD8+CD57+ T cells (not recorded which) from PBMCs. These receptors were obtained from a human donor with aplastic anemia. CDR3s include the opening cysteine and the closing phenylalanine or tryptophan. The D gene is left open where the match is weak. Clone size is stated in some rows and not others, as once, few, many or a class when expanded.

D | J | size | V | CDR3 | DNA
TRBD1 | TRBJ1-2 | NA | TRBV9 | CASSVMDRPNYGYTF | TGTGCCAGCAGCGTAATGGACAGGCCCAACTATGGCTACACCTTC
NA | TRBJ1-2 | many | TRBV20-1 | CSALFGAGDGYTF | TGCAGTGCCCTTTTCGGGGCAGGGGATGGCTACACCTTC
NA | TRBJ1-1 | once | TRBV12-3/TRBV12-4 | CASMWGSLNTEAFF | TGTGCCAGCATGTGGGGGAGTTTGAACACTGAAGCTTTCTTT
NA | TRBJ2-1 | NA | TRBV11-1 | CASSPGQGQSEQFF | TGTGCCAGCAGCCCCGGGCAGGGGCAAAGTGAGCAGTTCTTC
NA | TRBJ2-5 | many | TRBV6-1 | CASSEGPLETQYF | TGTGCCAGCAGTGAAGGACCGTTAGAGACCCAGTACTTC
NA | TRBJ2-7 | NA | TRBV5-1 | CASSLGQTGEQYF | TGCGCCAGCAGCTTGGGACAGACGGGGGAGCAGTACTTC
TRBD2 | TRBJ2-3 | many | TRBV20-1 | CSARGRLAGLSDTQYF | TGCAGTGCTAGAGGGCGACTAGCGGGGTTGTCAGATACGCAGTATTTT
NA | TRBJ1-3 | NA | TRBV5-6 | CASSFRVSRAGVRENTIYF | TGTGCCAGCAGCTTTCGCGTATCCCGAGCAGGGGTTCGAGAAAACACCATATATTTT
TRBD1 | TRBJ1-1 | many | TRBV7-2 | CASSTRQGETEAFF | TGTGCCAGCAGCACACGACAGGGGGAAACTGAAGCTTTCTTT
TRBD1 | TRBJ2-5 | once | TRBV10-3 | CASSLKTGGLETQYF | TGTGCCAGCAGTCTAAAGACAGGGGGTTTGGAGACCCAGTACTTC
NA | TRBJ1-1 | NA | TRBV7-9 | CASSPRTMNTEAFF | TGTGCCAGCAGCCCAAGGACCATGAACACTGAAGCTTTCTTT
NA | TRBJ1-4 | NA | TRBV4-2 | CASSQEVTRAGGDEKLFF | TGTGCCAGCAGCCAAGAAGTCACACGTGCCGGGGGTGATGAAAAACTGTTTTTT
TRBD1 | TRBJ1-3 | once | TRBV19 | CASSRQGEGNTIYF | TGTGCCAGTAGTCGGCAGGGGGAAGGAAACACCATATATTTT
NA | TRBJ1-1 | NA | TRBV15 | CATSRVVNTEAFF | TGTGCCACCAGCAGAGTCGTCAACACTGAAGCTTTCTTT
NA | TRBJ1-1 | NA | TRBV7-9 | CASMGAEAFF | TGTGCCAGCATGGGGGCTGAAGCTTTCTTT
TRBD1 | TRBJ1-2 | NA | TRBV11-2 | CASHLGQGNGYTF | TGTGCCAGTCACCTGGGACAGGGGAATGGCTACACCTTC
TRBD1 | TRBJ1-6 | NA | TRBV15 | CATRGDRERSPLHF | TGTGCCACCAGGGGGGACAGGGAACGATCACCCCTCCACTTT
TRBD1 | TRBJ2-7 | NA | TRBV29-1 | CSVDPGQPYEQYF | TGCAGCGTCGACCCGGGACAGCCCTACGAGCAGTACTTC
NA | TRBJ1-1 | few | TRBV25-1 | CASSVPGKTEAFF | TGTGCCAGCAGTGTCCCAGGGAAGACTGAAGCTTTCTTT
TRBD1 | TRBJ1-4 | NA | TRBV18 | CASSLYQTGGEKLFF | TGTGCCAGCTCACTCTATCAGACAGGGGGTGAAAAACTGTTTTTT
TRBD2 | TRBJ2-1 | NA | TRBV25-1 | CATQIAGGYNEQFF | TGTGCCACACAAATAGCGGGGGGATACAATGAGCAGTTCTTC
NA | TRBJ2-2 | NA | TRBV27 | CASSLSYREYTGELFF | TGTGCCAGCAGTTTATCGTACAGGGAGTACACCGGGGAGCTGTTTTTT
TRBD1 | TRBJ2-7 | NA | TRBV5-1 | CASSRGQGAWEQYF | TGCGCCAGCAGCAGGGGGCAGGGGGCATGGGAGCAGTACTTC
TRBD1 | TRBJ2-1 | many | TRBV7-9 | CASSTRTGRNEQFF | TGTGCCAGCAGCACCCGGACAGGAAGGAATGAGCAGTTCTTC
TRBD1 | TRBJ1-2 | NA | TRBV10-3 | CAIRGQGGGYGYTF | TGTGCCATCAGGGGACAGGGGGGTGGCTATGGCTACACCTTC
TRBD1 | TRBJ1-5 | many | TRBV20-1 | CSATDRGSQPQHF | TGCAGTGCTACGGACAGGGGATCACAGCCCCAGCATTTT
NA | TRBJ2-6 | many | TRBV15 | CATSRGTASGANVLTF | TGTGCCACCAGCAGAGGGACCGCTTCTGGGGCCAACGTCCTGACTTTC
NA | TRBJ1-1 | once | TRBV11-1 | CASSLREAAGWGTEAFF | TGTGCCAGCAGCTTGAGGGAGGCAGCCGGATGGGGTACTGAAGCTTTCTTT
NA | TRBJ1-2 | NA | TRBV4-1 | CASRPTASSGNTF | TGCGCCAGCAGGCCGACAGCCTCCTCTGGAAACACCTTC
NA | TRBJ2-7 | many | TRBV2 | CASREGPYEQYF | TGTGCCAGCAGAGAAGGGCCCTACGAGCAGTACTTC
TRBD1 | TRBJ1-4 | once | TRBV7-2 | CASSPGQGMRFF | TGTGCCAGCAGCCCGGGACAGGGAATGCGTTTTTTT
TRBD1 | TRBJ2-3 | few | TRBV7-2 | CASSLAGGQGDTQYF | TGTGCCAGCAGCTTAGCGGGGGGACAGGGAGATACGCAGTATTTT
TRBD2 | TRBJ2-7 | many | TRBV12-3/TRBV12-4 | CASSYERGSYEQYF | TGTGCCAGCAGTTATGAGCGGGGCTCCTACGAGCAGTACTTC
TRBD1 | TRBJ1-5 | many | TRBV7-2 | CASSLGQGADSSNQPQHF | TGTGCCAGCAGCTTAGGGCAGGGGGCCGACTCGAGCAATCAGCCCCAGCATTTT
TRBD1 | TRBJ1-6 | NA | TRBV10-1 | CASSESTGGDRNSPLHF | TGCGCCAGCAGTGAATCGACAGGGGGCGATAGAAATTCACCCCTCCACTTT
TRBD1 | TRBJ2-2 | NA | TRBV10-1 | CASSNRDRGFTGELFF | TGCGCCAGCAGTAACCGGGACAGGGGCTTCACCGGGGAGCTGTTTTTT
TRBD2 | TRBJ2-5 | once | TRBV25-1 | CASSEWTVGGQETQYF | TGTGCCAGCAGTGAATGGACGGTGGGGGGGCAAGAGACCCAGTACTTC
NA | TRBJ1-6 | NA | TRBV27 | CASSSIGVYNSPLHF | TGTGCCAGCAGTTCCATTGGGGTTTATAATTCACCCCTCCACTTT
NA | TRBJ1-5 | many | TRBV2 | CASSPSGAVRQPQHF | TGTGCCAGCAGTCCGTCAGGGGCCGTCCGACAGCCCCAGCATTTT
NA | TRBJ1-1 | NA | TRBV2 | CASSAGEPTEAFF | TGTGCCAGCAGTGCAGGGGAGCCAACTGAAGCTTTCTTT
TRBD1 | TRBJ1-5 | NA | TRBV2 | CASRDSNSNQPQHF | TGTGCCAGCCGGGACAGCAATAGCAATCAGCCCCAGCATTTT
TRBD1 | TRBJ1-6 | many | TRBV6-1 | CASSRSAGGSSPLHF | TGTGCCAGCAGCCGCTCGGCAGGGGGCAGTTCACCCCTCCACTTT
NA | TRBJ2-1 | NA | TRBV11-1 | CASSTARQTHNEQFF | TGTGCCAGCAGTACTGCCCGACAGACACACAATGAGCAGTTCTTC
TRBD2 | TRBJ2-7 | NA | TRBV29-1 | CSQVPRGGRYEQYF | TGCAGCCAAGTTCCCCGGGGGGGAAGGTACGAGCAGTACTTC
NA | TRBJ2-1 | many | TRBV10-1 | CASSEQTHEQFF | TGCGCCAGCAGCGAACAGACCCACGAGCAGTTCTTC
TRBD2 | TRBJ2-5 | NA | TRBV4-1 | CASSPSPGLAGGPETQYF | TGCGCCAGCAGTCCGAGTCCGGGACTAGCGGGAGGGCCGGAGACCCAGTACTTC
NA | TRBJ2-7 | NA | TRBV7-2 | CASSSYGQYF | TGTGCCAGCAGCTCCTACGGACAGTACTTC
TRBD2 | TRBJ2-1 | NA | TRBV6-1 | CASSEEPGLSGALSSYNEQFF | TGTGCCAGCAGTGAAGAGCCGGGACTAAGCGGGGCGTTGAGCTCCTACAATGAGCAGTTCTTC
TRBD1 | TRBJ1-1 | NA | TRBV6-5 | CASSFLTGDEAFF | TGTGCCAGCAGTTTTTTGACAGGGGATGAAGCTTTCTTT
NA | TRBJ1-5 | few | TRBV28 | CASSFPRAGEPQHF | TGTGCCAGCAGTTTTCCCAGGGCTGGGGAGCCCCAGCATTTT
NA | TRBJ2-1 | few | TRBV6-2/TRBV6-3 | CASSYSKGLGSSYNEQFF | TGTGCCAGCAGTTACTCGAAAGGGTTGGGGAGCTCCTACAATGAGCAGTTCTTC
NA | TRBJ2-3 | NA | TRBV5-1 | CASSRLSDTQYF | TGCGCCAGCAGCCGCCTCTCAGATACGCAGTATTTT
TRBD1 | TRBJ2-7 | NA | TRBV9 | CASSPTGAPSYEQYF | TGTGCCAGCAGTCCGACAGGGGCTCCTTCCTACGAGCAGTACTTC
NA | TRBJ1-1 | NA | TRBV29-1 | CSLTPGTISMNTEAFF | TGCAGCTTGACCCCCGGGACAATATCAATGAACACTGAAGCTTTCTTT